This T cell receptor beta chain originates from a study of cytomegalovirus exposure and HLA in healthy donors. PCR was performed using 60 Vbeta and 13 Jbeta primers. Here immunoSEQ multiplex PCR was the method, and the copy in TCRdb shows in-frame clones only, minus some. The sample shows approximately 210,000 clones, nearly 80% of them seen only once. Specimen: PBMCs. The clonotype originates from a male donor in good health and CMV-seronegative.

CDR3 nucleotide sequence: TGTGCCAGCAGCTCCGGGACTAGCGGGAGAAGCTCCTACAATGAGCAGTTCTTC. This encodes CASSSGTSGRSSYNEQFF. This rearrangement joins TRBV11-3 to TRBJ2-1; 14 nucleotides match TRBD2. Trimming cost V 4 bases and J 0 bases; bases outside gene matches: 5. Per germline, CDR1 SGHNT and CDR2 YENEEA. This CDR3 has 18 amino acids. Using reference TRBV11-3 and TRBJ2-1 for the parts outside the CDR3, the full variable domain is EAGVVQSPRYKIIEKKQPVAFWCNPISGHNTLYWYLQNLGQGPELLIRYENEEAVDDSQLPKDRFSAERLKGVDSTLKIQPAELGDSAVYLCASSSGTSGRSSYNEQFFGPGTRLTVL.